The 19 T cell receptor beta chains below were found in one sample sequenced in a study of OX40 agonist ivuxolimab in advanced cancers. The table came from immunoSEQ multiplex PCR; TCRdb's copy has only in-frame clones and leaves some out. The profile covers tens of thousands of clones, with less than 90% appearing a single time and about 0.77% taken by the ten largest. The sample here was CD4+ or CD8+ T cells sorted from blood, taken in a trial of the OX40 agonist ivuxolimab. Source of these receptors: an adult with an advanced solid tumor such as melanoma, head and neck, liver or kidney cancer.

The J gene is TRBJ1-1, the V gene TRBV10-1, with D perhaps matching TRBD1 (5 bases). The CDR3 is made up of 13 amino acids. Germline V gives CDR1 WNHNN, CDR2 SYGVQD (reference sequence). The V and J ends lost 3 bases and 3 bases respectively, with 8 bases between them. Here the CDR3 reads CASSEGADTEAFF. In DNA form, the CDR3 reads TGCGCCAGCAGTGAAGGGGCGGACACTGAAGCTTTCTTT.

The chain is built from TRBV18 and TRBJ1-2; 8 bases map to TRBD1. This CDR3 spans 14 amino acids. CDR1 is KGHSH, CDR2 LQKENI, per germline. J gave up 4 bases and V 2 bases, and 3 bases lay outside the gene matches. The DNA for the CDR3 is TGTGCCAGCTCACCAGATGGACAGGGCTATGGCTACACCTTC. The encoded protein is CASSPDGQGYGYTF.

The gene calls are TRBV11-2 and TRBJ1-2; tentatively, D is TRBD1 (6 bases). V was clipped by 1 base and J by 8 bases, with 11 bases between them. The CDR3 sequence is 13 residues long. Germline V gene lookup returns CDR1 SGHAT and CDR2 FQNNGV. CDR3 region: CASSLAGGLGYTF. The CDR3 DNA reads TGTGCCAGCAGCTTAGCGGGGGGGCTCGGCTACACCTTC.

This chain joins TRBV18 and TRBJ1-1; D gene unclear. Per the germline V gene, CDR1 is KGHSH and CDR2 is LQKENI. The CDR3 length is 14 residues. Trimming shortened V by 2 bases and J by 1 base, and 8 bases separated the two germline ends. This chain's CDR3 is CASSPTGKNTEAFF. DNA of the CDR3: TGTGCCAGCTCACCAACCGGGAAGAACACTGAAGCTTTCTTT.

This chain uses TRBV7-2 with TRBJ2-2, with no clear D. CDR1 and CDR2 (germline): SGHTA, FQGNSA. The CDR3 spans 14 residues. V was cut by 3 bases and J by 1 base, with 6 bases left in between. The DNA of the CDR3 is TGTGCCAGCAGCTTCCAGCTGAACACCGGGGAGCTGTTTTTT. This encodes CASSFQLNTGELFF.

The chain carries TRBV5-1 and TRBJ2-7; D is unresolved. This CDR3 is built from 13 residues. Germline V gene sequence: CDR1 SGHRS, CDR2 YFSETQ. Trimming took off 0 bases at V and 5 bases at J, with 9 bases between the two ends. The CDR3 nucleotides are TGCGCCAGCAGCTTGGAAGGGTTCAACGAGCAGTACTTC. Translation gives CASSLEGFNEQYF.

The V and J genes are TRBV7-9 and TRBJ2-7; TRBD2 matches 15 bases. Looked up from germline, CDR1 is SEHNR and CDR2 is FQNEAQ (reference sequence). The V segment lost 3 bases and the J segment 2 bases; nucleotides outside the gene matches: 2. The length of the CDR3 is 16 residues. CDR3 protein: CASSFGLAGGAYEQYF. CDR3 nucleotide sequence: TGTGCCAGCAGCTTTGGACTAGCGGGAGGGGCCTACGAGCAGTACTTC.

About this clone itself: The junction departs from the called germline gene at one end, perhaps through a read error. The genes are TRBV6-6 and TRBJ2-1, with 7 bases matching TRBD1. The CDR3 runs to 15 residues. The germline V gene has CDR1 MNHNY and CDR2 SVGAGI (reference sequence). In DNA form, the CDR3 reads TGTGCCAGCAGTGACTCCCCTGACAGGGTCAATGAGCAGTTCTTC. It encodes CASSDSPDRVNEQFF.

The chain uses TRBV5-1 and TRBJ1-2, with D possibly matching TRBD1 (5 bases). This CDR3 has 14 amino acids. Per germline, CDR1 SGHRS and CDR2 YFSETQ. V lost 0 bases, J lost 3 bases, and 9 bases lay in between. The CDR3 DNA is TGCGCCAGCAGCTTGGACGGCAGGGACTATGGCTACACCTTC. It yields the protein CASSLDGRDYGYTF.

V gene TRBV5-1 combines with J gene TRBJ2-1; 10 bases match TRBD2. Germline-derived CDR1 and CDR2 are SGHRS and YFSETQ. The CDR3 totals 15 residues. V lost 6 bases, J lost 4 bases, and 7 bases stayed unmatched. The CDR3 region is CASTRGSGRYNEQFF. The DNA of the CDR3 is TGCGCCAGCACCCGGGGTAGCGGGAGGTACAATGAGCAGTTCTTC. Combining the CDR3 with reference TRBV5-1 and TRBJ2-1 gives the whole variable domain KAGVTQTPRYLIKTRGQQVTLSCSPISGHRSVSWYQQTPGQGLQFLFEYFSETQRNKGNFPGRFSGRQFSNSRSEMNVSTLELGDSALYLCASTRGSGRYNEQFFGPGTRLTVL.

V and J are TRBV7-9 and TRBJ2-1; D is ambiguous. The CDR3 has 13 residues. Trimming pared 1 base from V and 3 bases from J, leaving 4 bases between. The germline gives CDR1 SEHNR, CDR2 FQNEAQ (reference sequence). CDR3 nucleotides: TGTGCCAGCAGCTTAGGCCTCTACAATGAGCAGTTCTTC. Translating it yields CASSLGLYNEQFF.

The CDR3 loop reads CASSRERETQYF. CDR3 coding DNA: TGCGCCAGCAGCCGCGAAAGAGAGACCCAGTACTTC. This chain links TRBV5-1 with TRBJ2-5; no reliable D call. This CDR3 has 12 amino acids. From germline, CDR1 is SGHRS and CDR2 YFSETQ. V was shortened by 4 bases and J by 4 bases, with 8 bases between the two germline ends.

The V and J genes are TRBV4-1 and TRBJ2-7; no clear D. CDR1 is MGHRA and CDR2 is YSYEKL in the germline V gene. This CDR3 comprises 12 residues. V was trimmed by 1 base and J by 2 bases, leaving 3 bases between them. Here the CDR3 reads CASSQGTYEQYF. The CDR3 nucleotides are TGCGCCAGCAGCCAAGGGACCTACGAGCAGTACTTC.

The CDR3 is CASSKVSRPQHF. The CDR3 DNA reads as TGTGCCAGCAGCAAAGTCTCTCGGCCCCAGCATTTT. V is TRBV21-1 and J is TRBJ1-5. TRBV21-1 is deemed a pseudogene. This CDR3 has 12 residues.

The genes are TRBV11-3 and TRBJ2-1; TRBD2 matches at 11 bases. The germline V gene has CDR1 SGHNT and CDR2 YENEEA. This CDR3 comprises 15 residues. The J segment lost 4 bases and the V segment lost 4 bases, leaving 3 bases of the junction unmatched. CDR3 DNA sequence: TGTGCCAGCAGCTCCCTAGCGGGGGGATACAATGAGCAGTTCTTC. As protein: CASSSLAGGYNEQFF.

The chain joins TRBV18 to TRBJ2-1; 9 bases align to TRBD2. The germline V gene has CDR1 KGHSH and CDR2 LQKENI. The CDR3 consists of 16 residues. Trimming took 1 base from V and 3 from J; bases not matched to a gene: 4. CDR3 protein: CASSPRSGGLYNEQFF. The DNA of the CDR3 is TGTGCCAGCTCACCACGGAGCGGGGGGCTCTACAATGAGCAGTTCTTC.

V and J are TRBV2 and TRBJ2-7; D may be TRBD2 (5 bases). Per germline, CDR1 SNHLY and CDR2 FYNNEI. Trimming shortened V by 7 bases and J by 2 bases, and 12 bases separated the two germline ends. There are 13 residues in the CDR3. The CDR3 loop is CASNNNGAYEQYF. The CDR3, as DNA: TGTGCCAGCAACAATAACGGGGCCTACGAGCAGTACTTC. The full variable domain, in which reference TRBV2 and TRBJ2-7 provide the parts outside the CDR3, is EPEVTQTPSHQVTQMGQEVILRCVPISNHLYFYWYRQILGQKVEFLVSFYNNEISEKSEIFDDQFSVERPDGSNFTLKIRSTKLEDSAMYFCASNNNGAYEQYFGPGTRLTVT.

V gene TRBV11-3 combines with J gene TRBJ2-5; TRBD2 matches 7 bases. The CDR3 loop spans 14 amino acids. Losses at the gene ends were 4 bases for V and 1 base for J; bases not matched to a gene: 3. Germline CDR1 reads SGHNT; CDR2 reads YENEEA. CDR3 region: CASSSGGVQETQYF. The CDR3 DNA follows: TGTGCCAGCAGCTCGGGGGGAGTCCAAGAGACCCAGTACTTC.

The CDR3 sequence is CASSLNSGNTGELFF. In nucleotides, the CDR3 is TGTGCCAGCAGCTTAAATAGCGGGAACACCGGGGAGCTGTTTTTT. The chain is built from TRBV7-3 and TRBJ2-2; D perhaps matches TRBD2 (6 bases). Between the trimmed V and J ends, which lost 1 base and 1 base, there was a span of 7 bases. Germline V gives CDR1 SGHTA, CDR2 FQGTGA. The CDR3 has 15 amino acids.